The T cell receptor beta chain under discussion was sequenced for a study of neurological immune-mediated disorders (dated by TCRdb to about 2019). With regard to the full study: Peripheral blood TCR-beta repertoires from HTLV-I-associated myelopathy (HAM/TSP) patients, multiple sclerosis patients and healthy controls were compared by UMI-based sequencing. The roughly 99 TCR-beta libraries covered PBMC samples along with longitudinal samples, technical triplicates, and paired sorted CD4+ and CD8+ T-cell subsets. Of the approximately 66 subjects in the cohort, about 14 were HAM/TSP patients, roughly 34 were multiple sclerosis patients, and roughly 20 were healthy controls. Results the study describes overall, beyond this receptor: No identical CDR3 amino acid sequences were shared among expanded clones across subjects, suggesting private TCR-beta repertoires in all groups. The highest TCR clonal expansion was observed in HAM/TSP patients, whereas the lowest was observed in MS patients, even when compared with healthy controls.

TCR libraries for sorted subsets were made from 1 million sorted CD4+ or CD8+ T cells. Peripheral blood was subjected to Ficoll-Hypaque density gradient centrifugation to isolate PBMCs, which were then cryopreserved in liquid nitrogen. Paired sorted CD4+ and CD8+ subsets came from healthy controls, HAM/TSP patients and MS patients. To synthesize cDNA, template-switch 5'RACE was performed with a primer carrying a 10-nucleotide random unique molecular identifier so that each TCR transcript was tagged. Every sequencing run covered 15-18 subjects and yielded more than 200 million TCR-beta sequences. The RNeasy kit was used for extraction of total RNA. TCR-beta VDJ regions were amplified with primers for the TCR constant region and the 5'RACE anchor, using the KAPA Real-time Library Amplification kit. A first PCR added sample indexes and Illumina adaptors, and a second PCR then raised library yield. After Ampure bead purification, the roughly 650 bp TCR product was size-selected on a 2% E-gel SizeSelection system. Before pooling, libraries had their quality checked on a Bioanalyzer, their concentration measured with Qubit, and their quantity determined with the Kapa Library Quantification kit. An Illumina HiSeq 2500 was used to sequence the libraries paired-end at 2 x 150 bp. To increase sequence diversity, about 25-30% phiX was spiked into each library pool. On the authors' methods: The UMI-based MiGEC pipeline processed quality-filtered reads and removed over 90% of raw TCR sequences during error correction. VDJ genes were aligned to IMGT germline references, and clonotypes were defined by unique CDR3 amino acid sequence plus V-J genes. Clonal expansion, Shannon diversity and CDR3 relatedness (CalcPairwiseDistances, ClusterSamples) were evaluated with VDJtools, and phylogenetic trees were built with CLCbio workbench. Using coefficient-of-variation modelling across technical triplicates, the study counted a clone as expanded if it had at least 8 unique UMIs. TCRdb reran the public reads through fastp at Q25 and MiXCR, keeping productive beta chains. Merged by CDR3 protein, the rows form single entries marked with the most common genes and DNA. The V and J calls come from TCRdb's annotation, not from the publication. In all, the sample holds about 19,000 distinct CDR3 sequences, and roughly 7.5% of those were seen once. The ten largest clonotypes hold about a sixth of the sample.

This clonotype was recorded many times. Its specific antigen is unknown. The record has no base qualities; no much larger clone is one base away. The sequenced sample consisted of CD8+ T cells from blood. This clonotype was obtained from a woman aged 25 to 45 with HTLV-1-associated myelopathy (HAM/TSP).

The DNA is TGCAGTGCTAGAGGACTAGAGACACGAGATACGCAGTATTTT. Translated, this is CSARGLETRDTQYF. The sequence is built from TRBV20-1 and TRBJ2-3; D gene: possibly TRBD2, on 6 matching bases. V is cut by 1 base and J by 5 bases, and the space between the germline ends is 13 bases. Per the germline V gene (reference sequence), DFQATT is the CDR1 and SNEGSKA is the CDR2. Its CDR3 holds 14 amino acids, cysteine through phenylalanine. Only the CDR3 part of the read is kept: 42 bases, read in frame from the first base.